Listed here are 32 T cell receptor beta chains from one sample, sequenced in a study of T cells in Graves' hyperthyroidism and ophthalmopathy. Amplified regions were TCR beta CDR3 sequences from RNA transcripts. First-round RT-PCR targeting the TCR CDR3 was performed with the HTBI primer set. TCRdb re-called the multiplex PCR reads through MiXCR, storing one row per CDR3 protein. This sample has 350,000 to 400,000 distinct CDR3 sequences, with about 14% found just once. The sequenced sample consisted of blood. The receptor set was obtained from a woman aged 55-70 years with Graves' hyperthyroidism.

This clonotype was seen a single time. CDR3 nucleotides: TGTGCCAGCAGTTCCCCCAGGGGCCTGGTAGACGGCTACACCTTC. Translated, it gives CASSSPRGLVDGYTF. The chain carries TRBV12-3 or TRBV12-4 and TRBJ1-2, with D perhaps TRBD1 (6 bases). Deletions cut 4 bases from V and 8 bases from J, with 20 bases between. The CDR3 spans 15 residues.

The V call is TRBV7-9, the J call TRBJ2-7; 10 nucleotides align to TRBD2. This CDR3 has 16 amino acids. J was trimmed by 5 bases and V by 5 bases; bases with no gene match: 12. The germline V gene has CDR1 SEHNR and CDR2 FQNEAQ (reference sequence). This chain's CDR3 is CASSPGTSALIHEQYF. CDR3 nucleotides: TGTGCCAGCAGCCCCGGGACTAGCGCTTTGATTCACGAGCAGTACTTC.

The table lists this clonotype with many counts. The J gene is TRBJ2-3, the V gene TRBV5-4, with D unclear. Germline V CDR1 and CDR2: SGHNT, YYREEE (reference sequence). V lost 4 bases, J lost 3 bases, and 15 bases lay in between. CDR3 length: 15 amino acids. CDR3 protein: CASSPQQMRTDTQYF. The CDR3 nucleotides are TGTGCCAGCAGCCCCCAGCAGATGAGGACAGATACGCAGTATTTT.

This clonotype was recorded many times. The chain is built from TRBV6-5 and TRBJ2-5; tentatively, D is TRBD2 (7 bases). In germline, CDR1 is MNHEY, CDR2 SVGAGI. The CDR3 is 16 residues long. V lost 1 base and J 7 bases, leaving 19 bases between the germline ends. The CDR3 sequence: CASSYFTERGGGTQYF. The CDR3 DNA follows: TGTGCCAGCAGTTACTTCACAGAAAGGGGGGGTGGGACCCAGTACTTC.

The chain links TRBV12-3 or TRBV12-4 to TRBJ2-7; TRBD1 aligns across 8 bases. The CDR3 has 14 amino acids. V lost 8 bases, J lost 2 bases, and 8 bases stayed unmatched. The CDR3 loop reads CASGGQGRAYEQYF. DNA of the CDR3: TGTGCCAGCGGAGGACAGGGTCGGGCCTACGAGCAGTACTTC.

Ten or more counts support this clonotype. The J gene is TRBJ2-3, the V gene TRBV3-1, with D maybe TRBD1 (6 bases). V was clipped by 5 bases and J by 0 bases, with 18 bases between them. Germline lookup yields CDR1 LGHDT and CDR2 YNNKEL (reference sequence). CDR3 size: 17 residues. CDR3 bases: TGTGCCAGCAGCTCAGGTACAGGGAACCCTAGCACAGATACGCAGTATTTT. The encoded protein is CASSSGTGNPSTDTQYF.

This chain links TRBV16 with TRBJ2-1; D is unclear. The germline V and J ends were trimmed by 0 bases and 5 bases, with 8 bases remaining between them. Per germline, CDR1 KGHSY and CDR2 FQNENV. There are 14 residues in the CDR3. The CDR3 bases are TGTGCCAGCAGCCAATCGGGATGGGACAATGAGCAGTTCTTC. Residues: CASSQSGWDNEQFF.

CDR3 amino acids: CASSLTVYVGGQGLDEQYF. The CDR3 DNA follows: TGTGCCAGCAGCTTAACCGTCTATGTAGGGGGACAAGGTTTGGACGAGCAGTACTTC. V and J are TRBV7-9 and TRBJ2-7; possible D gene TRBD1, 6 bases. This CDR3 has 19 amino acids. The germline CDR1 and CDR2 sequences are SEHNR and FQNEAQ (reference sequence). Trimming stripped 2 bases from V and 5 bases from J, with 28 bases between.

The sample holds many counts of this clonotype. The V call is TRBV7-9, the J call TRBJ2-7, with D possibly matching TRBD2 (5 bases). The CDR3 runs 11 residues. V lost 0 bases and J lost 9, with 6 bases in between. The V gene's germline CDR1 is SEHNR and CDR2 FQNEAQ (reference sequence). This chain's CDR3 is CASSLAEGQYF. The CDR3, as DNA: TGTGCCAGCAGCTTAGCTGAGGGGCAGTACTTC. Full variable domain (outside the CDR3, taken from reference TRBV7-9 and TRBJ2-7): DTGVSQNPRHKITKRGQNVTFRCDPISEHNRLYWYRQTLGQGPEFLTYFQNEAQLEKSRLLSDRFSAERPKGSFSTLEIQRTEQGDSAMYLCASSLAEGQYFGPGTRLTVT.

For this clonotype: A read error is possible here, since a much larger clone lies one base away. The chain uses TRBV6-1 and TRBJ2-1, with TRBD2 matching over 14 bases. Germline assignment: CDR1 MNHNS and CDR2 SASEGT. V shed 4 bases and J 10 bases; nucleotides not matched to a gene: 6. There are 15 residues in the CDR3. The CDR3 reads CASSGGLAGVNEQFF. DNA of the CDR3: TGTGCCAGCAGTGGGGGACTAGCGGGAGTTAACGAGCAGTTCTTC.

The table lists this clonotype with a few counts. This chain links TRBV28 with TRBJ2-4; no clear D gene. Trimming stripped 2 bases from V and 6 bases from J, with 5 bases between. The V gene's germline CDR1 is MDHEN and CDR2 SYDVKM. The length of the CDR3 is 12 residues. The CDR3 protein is CASSLTVNIQYF. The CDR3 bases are TGTGCCAGCAGTTTAACAGTAAACATTCAGTACTTC.

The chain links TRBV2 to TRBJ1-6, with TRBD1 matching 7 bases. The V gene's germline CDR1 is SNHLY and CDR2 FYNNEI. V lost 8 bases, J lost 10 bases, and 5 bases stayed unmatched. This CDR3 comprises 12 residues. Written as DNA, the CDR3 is TGTGCCAGCCAGGGGGAGGGATCACCCCTCCACTTT. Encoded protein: CASQGEGSPLHF.

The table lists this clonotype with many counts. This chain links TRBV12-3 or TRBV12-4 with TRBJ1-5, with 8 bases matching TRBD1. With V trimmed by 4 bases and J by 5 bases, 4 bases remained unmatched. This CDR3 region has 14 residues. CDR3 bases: TGTGCCAGCAGTTCGGGACAGGAAGATCAGCCCCAGCATTTT. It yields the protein CASSSGQEDQPQHF.

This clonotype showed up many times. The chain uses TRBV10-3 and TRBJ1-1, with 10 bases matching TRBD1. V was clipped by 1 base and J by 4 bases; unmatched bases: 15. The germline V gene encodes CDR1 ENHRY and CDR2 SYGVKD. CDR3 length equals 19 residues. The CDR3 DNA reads TGTGCCATCAGTGAGTTACCGGACAGGGGGTTTATGAGTAGCACTGAAGCTTTCTTT. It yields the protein CAISELPDRGFMSSTEAFF.

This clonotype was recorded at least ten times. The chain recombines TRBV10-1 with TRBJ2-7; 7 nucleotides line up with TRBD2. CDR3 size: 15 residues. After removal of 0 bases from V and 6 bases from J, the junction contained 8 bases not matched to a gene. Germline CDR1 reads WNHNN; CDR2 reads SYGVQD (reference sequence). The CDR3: CASSESQGGRGEQYF. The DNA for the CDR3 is TGCGCCAGCAGTGAGTCTCAGGGAGGGCGAGGCGAGCAGTACTTC.

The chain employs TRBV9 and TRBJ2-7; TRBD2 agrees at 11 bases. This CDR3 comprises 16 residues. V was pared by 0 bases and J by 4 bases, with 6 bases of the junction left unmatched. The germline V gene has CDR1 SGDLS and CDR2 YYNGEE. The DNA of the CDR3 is TGTGCCAGCAGCGTAGAGGGACTAGCGGATTCTTACGAGCAGTACTTC. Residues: CASSVEGLADSYEQYF.

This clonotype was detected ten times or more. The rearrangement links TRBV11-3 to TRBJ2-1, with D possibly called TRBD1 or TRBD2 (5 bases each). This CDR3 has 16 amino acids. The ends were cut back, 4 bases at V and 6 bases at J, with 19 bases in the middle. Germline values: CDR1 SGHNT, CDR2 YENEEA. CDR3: CASSWNRDPSLNEQFF. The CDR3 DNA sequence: TGTGCCAGCAGCTGGAATCGGGACCCATCCCTCAATGAGCAGTTCTTC.

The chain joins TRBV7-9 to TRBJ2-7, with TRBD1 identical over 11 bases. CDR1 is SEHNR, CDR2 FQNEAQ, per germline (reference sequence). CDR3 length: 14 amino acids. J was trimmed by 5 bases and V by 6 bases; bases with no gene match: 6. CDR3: CASSPDRGQDEQYF. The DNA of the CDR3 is TGTGCCAGCAGTCCGGACAGGGGGCAAGACGAGCAGTACTTC.

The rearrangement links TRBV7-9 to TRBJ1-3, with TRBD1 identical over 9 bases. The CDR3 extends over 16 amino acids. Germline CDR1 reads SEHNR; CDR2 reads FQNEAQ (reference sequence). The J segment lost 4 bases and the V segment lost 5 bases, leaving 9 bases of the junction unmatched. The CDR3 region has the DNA TGTGCCAGCAGCCTAACCGGGACAGGGTCCGGAAACACCATATATTTT. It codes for CASSLTGTGSGNTIYF.

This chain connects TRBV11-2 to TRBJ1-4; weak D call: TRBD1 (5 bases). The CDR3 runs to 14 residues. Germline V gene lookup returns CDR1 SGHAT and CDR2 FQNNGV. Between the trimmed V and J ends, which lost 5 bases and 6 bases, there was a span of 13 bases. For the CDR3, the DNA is TGTGCCAGCAGCCCGACGGGGGGGGATGAAAAACTGTTTTTT. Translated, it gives CASSPTGGDEKLFF.

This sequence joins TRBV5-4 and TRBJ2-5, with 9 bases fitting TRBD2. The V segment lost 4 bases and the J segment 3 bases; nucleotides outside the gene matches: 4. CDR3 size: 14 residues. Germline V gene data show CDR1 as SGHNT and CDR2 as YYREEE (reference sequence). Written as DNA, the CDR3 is TGTGCCAGCAGCCCCAAGCGGGAGGAAGAGACCCAGTACTTC. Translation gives CASSPKREEETQYF.

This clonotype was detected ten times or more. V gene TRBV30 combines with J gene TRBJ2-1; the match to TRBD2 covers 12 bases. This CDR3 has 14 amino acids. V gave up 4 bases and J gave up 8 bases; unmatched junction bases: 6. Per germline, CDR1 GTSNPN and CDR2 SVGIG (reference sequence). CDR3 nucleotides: TGTGCCTGGACACAGGGACTAGCGGGTGATGAGCAGTTCTTC. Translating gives CAWTQGLAGDEQFF.

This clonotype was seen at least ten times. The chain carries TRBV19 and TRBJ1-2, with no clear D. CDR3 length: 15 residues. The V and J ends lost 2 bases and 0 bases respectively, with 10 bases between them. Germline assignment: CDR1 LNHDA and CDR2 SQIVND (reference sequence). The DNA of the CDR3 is TGTGCCAGTAGTATAATGACCCTTGCTAACTATGGCTACACCTTC. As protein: CASSIMTLANYGYTF.

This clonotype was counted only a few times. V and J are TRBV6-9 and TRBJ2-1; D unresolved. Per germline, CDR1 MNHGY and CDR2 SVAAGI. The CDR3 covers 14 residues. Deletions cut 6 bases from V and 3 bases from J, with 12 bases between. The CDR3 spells CASRLTGLYNEQFF. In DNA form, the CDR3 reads TGTGCCAGCAGGTTAACGGGTCTCTACAATGAGCAGTTCTTC.

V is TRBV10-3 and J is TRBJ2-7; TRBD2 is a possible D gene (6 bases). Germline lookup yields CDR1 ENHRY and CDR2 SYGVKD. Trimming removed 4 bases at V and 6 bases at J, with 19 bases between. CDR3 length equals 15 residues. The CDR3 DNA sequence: TGTGCCATCAGTGGTCCCGGACTGGGGGGATCCGAGCAGTACTTC. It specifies CAISGPGLGGSEQYF.

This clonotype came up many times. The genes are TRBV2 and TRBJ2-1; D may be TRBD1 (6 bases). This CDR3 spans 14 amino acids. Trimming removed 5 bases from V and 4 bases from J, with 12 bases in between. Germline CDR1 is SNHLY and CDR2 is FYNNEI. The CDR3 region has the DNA TGTGCCAGCAGTAAACTAGGGGGATACAATGAGCAGTTCTTC. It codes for CASSKLGGYNEQFF.

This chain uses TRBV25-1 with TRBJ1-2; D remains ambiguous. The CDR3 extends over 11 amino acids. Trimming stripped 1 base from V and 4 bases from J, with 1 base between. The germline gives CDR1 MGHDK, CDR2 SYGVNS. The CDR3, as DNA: TGTGCCAGCAGTGAATCCTATGGCTACACCTTC. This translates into CASSESYGYTF.

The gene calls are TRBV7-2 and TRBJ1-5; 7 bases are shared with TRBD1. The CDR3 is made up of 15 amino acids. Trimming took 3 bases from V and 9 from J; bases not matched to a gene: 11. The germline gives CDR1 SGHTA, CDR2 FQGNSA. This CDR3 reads CASSLGFDRARPQHF. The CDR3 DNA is TGTGCCAGCAGCTTGGGGTTCGACAGGGCAAGGCCCCAGCATTTT.

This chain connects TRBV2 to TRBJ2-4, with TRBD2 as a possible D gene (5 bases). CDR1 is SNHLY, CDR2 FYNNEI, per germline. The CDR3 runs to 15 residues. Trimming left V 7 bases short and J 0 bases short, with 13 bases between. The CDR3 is CASTGRDAAKNIQYF. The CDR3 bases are TGTGCCAGCACCGGTCGGGATGCAGCCAAAAACATTCAGTACTTC.

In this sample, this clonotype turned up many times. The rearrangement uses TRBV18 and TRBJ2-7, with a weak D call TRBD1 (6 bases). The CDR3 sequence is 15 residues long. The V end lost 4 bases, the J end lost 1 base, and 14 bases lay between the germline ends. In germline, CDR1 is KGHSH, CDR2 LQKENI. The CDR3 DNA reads TGTGCCAGCTCACTAACAGGGCCGATTTCCTACGAGCAGTACTTC. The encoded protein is CASSLTGPISYEQYF.

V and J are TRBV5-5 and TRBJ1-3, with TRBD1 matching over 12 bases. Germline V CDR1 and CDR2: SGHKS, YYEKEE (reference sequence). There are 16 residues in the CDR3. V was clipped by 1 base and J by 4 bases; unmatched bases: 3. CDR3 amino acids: CASSLRDRGLGNTIYF. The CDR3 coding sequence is TGTGCCAGCAGCTTGAGGGACAGGGGGCTCGGAAACACCATATATTTT. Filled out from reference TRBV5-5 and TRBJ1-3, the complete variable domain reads DAGVTQSPTHLIKTRGQQVTLRCSPISGHKSVSWYQQVLGQGPQFIFQYYEKEERGRGNFPDRFSARQFPNYSSELNVNALLLGDSALYLCASSLRDRGLGNTIYFGEGSWLTVV.

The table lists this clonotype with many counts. The CDR3 loop reads CASSWVGDEQFF. In nucleotides, the CDR3 is TGTGCCAGCAGCTGGGTCGGCGATGAGCAGTTCTTC. J is TRBJ2-1 and V is TRBV5-5; D unresolved. Trimming stripped 3 bases from V and 8 bases from J, with 9 bases between. From germline, CDR1 is SGHKS and CDR2 YYEKEE (reference sequence). This CDR3 has 12 amino acids.